This T cell receptor (beta chain) was identified in a study of response to subunit inactivated influenza vaccine. Broader study findings: Authors suggested seasonal influenza vaccinations each recruit few new T cells.

A remark on this clonotype: Its antigen is undetermined.

Each CDR3 protein is one row after TCRdb ran MiXCR on the RT-PCR reads. The sample yields roughly 780,000 distinct CDR3 sequences, less than 20% seen once. The CDR3 has 15 residues. CDR1 and CDR2 (germline): DFQATT, SNEGSKA (reference sequence). The V segment lost 3 bases and the J segment 7 bases; nucleotides outside the gene matches: 7. The starting material was PBMCs from blood, obtained more than 4 days after vaccination. The sequence came from a man aged 45 to 65 who received an inactivated influenza vaccine. The V and J genes are TRBV20-1 and TRBJ1-6; 9 bases align to TRBD1. The CDR3 loop reads CSASAGTGPNSPLHF. The CDR3 DNA reads TGCAGTGCTAGCGCCGGGACAGGGCCGAATTCACCCCTCCACTTT.